The 15 T cell receptor beta chains reported below all come from one sample, sequenced in a study of T-cell reconstitution after alpha-beta-depleted transplantation in children. A TCRbeta library incorporating unique molecular identifiers was prepared. Via MiXCR, TCRdb re-called the PCR reads, giving one row per CDR3 protein. The sample includes about 600,000 distinct CDR3 sequences, approximately 13% seen only once; the top ten take about 2%. Sequenced here: PBMCs, mostly from graft donor cells, sampled 360 days after TCRalphabeta/CD19-depleted stem cell transplant. The receptors here all came from a male patient aged 10 to 17 who had a stem cell transplant for acute myeloid leukemia, so the T cells may come from the graft donor.

This clonotype appeared a few times. The chain couples TRBV29-1 to TRBJ2-5; 12 positions match TRBD2. Per the germline V gene, CDR1 is SQVTM and CDR2 is ANQGSEA. J was trimmed by 4 bases and V by 7 bases; bases with no gene match: 1. This CDR3 is 12 amino acids long. The CDR3 sequence: CSGGLAGETQYF. In nucleotides, the CDR3 is TGCAGCGGGGGACTAGCGGGAGAGACCCAGTACTTC.

This rearrangement joins TRBV18 to TRBJ2-6; D unclear. Germline V lookup: CDR1 KGHSH, CDR2 LQKENI. CDR3 length: 14 amino acids. Trimming removed 2 bases from V and 2 bases from J, with 4 bases in between. The CDR3 sequence: CASSPETGANVLTF. In nucleotides, the CDR3 is TGTGCCAGCTCACCAGAAACTGGGGCCAACGTCCTGACTTTC. The variable domain in full, with the rest retrieved from reference TRBV18 and TRBJ2-6, is NAGVMQNPRHLVRRRGQEARLRCSPMKGHSHVYWYRQLPEEGLKFMVYLQKENIIDESGMPKERFSAEFPKEGPSILRIQQVVRGDSAAYFCASSPETGANVLTFGAGSRLTVL.

V is TRBV29-1 and J is TRBJ2-5; D unclear. The V end lost 3 bases, the J end lost 4 bases, and 12 bases lay between the germline ends. CDR1 and CDR2 from the germline V gene are SQVTM and ANQGSEA. The length of the CDR3 is 13 residues. CDR3 in DNA: TGCAGCGTTGAGGTCCGGGCCCTAGAGACCCAGTACTTC. Protein sequence: CSVEVRALETQYF.

This clonotype has just a few counts. V and J are TRBV6-2 or TRBV6-3 and TRBJ1-5; D unclear. Per germline, CDR1 MNHEY and CDR2 SVGEGT. This CDR3 has 16 residues. Deletions cut 6 bases from V and 0 bases from J, with 15 bases between. CDR3 sequence (DNA): TGTGCCAGCAGGCATCGCGGAGACTATAGCAATCAGCCCCAGCATTTT. Amino acids: CASRHRGDYSNQPQHF.

Only a few counts were recorded for this clonotype. The J gene is TRBJ2-1, the V gene TRBV10-3; D is undetermined. Germline lookup yields CDR1 ENHRY and CDR2 SYGVKD. With 7 bases removed from V and 9 bases from J, the gap between germline ends came to 10 bases. CDR3 length: 11 residues. The DNA for the CDR3 is TGTGCCATCACTTCGACGGGTGAGCAGTTCTTC. Its translation: CAITSTGEQFF.

This clonotype was seen many times. V usage is TRBV15 and J usage is TRBJ2-7, with D perhaps being TRBD1 or TRBD2 (6 bases each). This CDR3 contains 14 residues. V lost 0 bases and J lost 9, with 15 bases in between. Germline V lookup: CDR1 LNHNV, CDR2 YYDKDF (reference sequence). CDR3 region: CATSRDLLGGGQYF. In DNA form, the CDR3 reads TGTGCCACCAGCAGAGATCTCTTGGGGGGCGGGCAGTACTTC.

The V gene is TRBV29-1, the J gene TRBJ2-1, with 7 bases lining up with TRBD1. CDR1 is SQVTM and CDR2 is ANQGSEA in the germline V gene. The CDR3 covers 15 residues. J lost 7 bases, V lost 3 bases, and 12 bases had no gene match. The CDR3 sequence is CSVDRRDRSLNEQFF. In DNA, the CDR3 is TGCAGCGTTGACCGCCGGGACAGATCGTTAAATGAGCAGTTCTTC.

This clonotype turned up a few times. The CDR3 region has the DNA TGCAGCGTTTCTACCTACTCGTACGAGCAGTACTTC. The encoded protein is CSVSTYSYEQYF. This chain uses TRBV29-1 with TRBJ2-7; D not certain. The CDR3 extends over 12 amino acids. Trimming took 5 bases from V and 4 from J, leaving 12 bases between them. CDR1 is SQVTM and CDR2 is ANQGSEA in the germline V gene.

This chain uses TRBV18 with TRBJ2-1, with a tentative D call TRBD2 (5 bases). CDR1 and CDR2 (germline): KGHSH, LQKENI. V was cut by 2 bases and J by 7 bases, with 12 bases left in between. The CDR3 totals 14 residues. The CDR3 region is CASSPGLPGNEQFF. The DNA of the CDR3 is TGTGCCAGCTCACCAGGACTCCCTGGGAATGAGCAGTTCTTC.

This clonotype has more than one count but fewer than ten. This chain connects TRBV7-2 to TRBJ2-5; 11 bases map to TRBD1. Germline CDR1 reads SGHTA; CDR2 reads FQGNSA. With 5 bases clipped from V and 5 bases from J, the junction kept 10 bases outside the gene matches. The CDR3 is made up of 16 amino acids. For the CDR3, the DNA is TGTGCCAGCAGCCCTCGGACAGGGGGCATGAGGGAGACCCAGTACTTC. Protein product: CASSPRTGGMRETQYF.

The V and J genes are TRBV6-2 or TRBV6-3 and TRBJ2-5; 10 bases match TRBD2. The CDR3 has 15 residues. V shed 4 bases, J shed 4 bases, and the junction held 6 bases outside the gene matches. Germline loops: CDR1 MNHEY, CDR2 SVGEGT. CDR3 nucleotide sequence: TGTGCCAGCAGTTTCCATCTAGCGGGAGTAGAGACCCAGTACTTC. This sequence encodes CASSFHLAGVETQYF.

The rearrangement joins TRBV20-1 to TRBJ2-3; D perhaps matches TRBD1 (5 bases). V lost 2 bases and J lost 0, with 9 bases in between. This CDR3 is 14 amino acids long. Germline V lookup: CDR1 DFQATT, CDR2 SNEGSKA (reference sequence). The CDR3 reads CSARWGLSTDTQYF. Written as DNA, the CDR3 is TGCAGTGCTAGATGGGGCCTTAGCACAGATACGCAGTATTTT.

The CDR3 is CSAPRRAGEQYF. CDR3 DNA: TGCAGTGCCCCACGGAGGGCTGGGGAGCAGTACTTC. The rearrangement joins TRBV20-1 to TRBJ2-7, with D tentatively TRBD2 (6 bases). CDR1 DFQATT and CDR2 SNEGSKA come from the germline V gene (reference sequence). There are 12 residues in the CDR3. Trimming shortened V by 6 bases and J by 7 bases, and 16 bases separated the two germline ends.

In this sample, this clonotype turned up many times. This chain joins TRBV14 and TRBJ2-7; the D call may be TRBD1 or TRBD2 (5 bases each). V lost 4 bases and J lost 3, with 13 bases in between. Germline V lookup: CDR1 SGHDN, CDR2 FVKESK. The CDR3 covers 14 residues. CDR3 sequence (DNA): TGTGCCAGCAGCCTGGGACGGGTTTTCTACGAGCAGTACTTC. Protein: CASSLGRVFYEQYF.

There are a few counts of this clonotype. The CDR3 DNA is TGTGCCTGGAGTGTACCCTGGAATGAAAAACTGTTTTTT. Translating it yields CAWSVPWNEKLFF. The chain employs TRBV30 and TRBJ1-4, with no clear D. V lost 0 bases and J 5 bases, leaving 7 bases between the germline ends. Per germline, CDR1 GTSNPN and CDR2 SVGIG (reference sequence). The CDR3 has 13 residues.